This paragraph covers one TCR beta chain sequence. Random hexamers primed reverse transcription of about 0.5 to 1 ug RNA. Amplification of TCR beta CDR3 across 54 Vbeta and 13 Jbeta was performed with immunoSEQ multiplex PCR. Using its own MiXCR run on the immunoSEQ multiplex PCR reads, TCRdb lists one record per CDR3 protein. Among about 200,000 distinct CDR3 sequences listed, about 96% were seen once. Trimming took 10 bases from V and 0 from J, leaving 15 bases between them. The CDR3 has 15 residues. Germline lookup yields CDR1 ENHRY and CDR2 SYGVKD. This sample stems from a study of CD8 T cells in Susac syndrome.

The sequence came from a human donor with multiple sclerosis. The specimen was CD4+ T cells from PBMCs. V usage is TRBV10-3 and J usage is TRBJ2-2, with D tentatively TRBD2 (5 bases). CDR3 bases: TGTGCCACGGAGAGGGATTCCGCGAACACCGGGGAGCTGTTTTTT. Translated: CATERDSANTGELFF.